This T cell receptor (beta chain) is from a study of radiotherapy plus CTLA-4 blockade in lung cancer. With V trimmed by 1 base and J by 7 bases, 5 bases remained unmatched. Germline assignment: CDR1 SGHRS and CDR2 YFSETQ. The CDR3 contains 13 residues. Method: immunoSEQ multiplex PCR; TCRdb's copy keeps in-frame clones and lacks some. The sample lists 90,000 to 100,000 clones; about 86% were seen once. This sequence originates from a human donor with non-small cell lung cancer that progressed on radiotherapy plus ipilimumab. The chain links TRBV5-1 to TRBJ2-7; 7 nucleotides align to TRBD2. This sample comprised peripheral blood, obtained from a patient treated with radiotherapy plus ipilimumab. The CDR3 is CASSLTSDREQYF. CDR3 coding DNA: TGCGCCAGCAGCTTGACTAGCGATCGTGAGCAGTACTTC.